Each of the 2 T cell receptor beta chains below was sequenced from the same sample in a study of spatial heterogeneity in lung cancer. What these receptors recognize is not known. Findings of the study overall: Tumor mutation count correlated with how many alpha and beta TCRs expanded intratumorally.

Stated time point: sample taken at primary tumor resection. Each CDR3 protein is one row after TCRdb ran MiXCR on the 5' RACE reads. The profile shows some 10,000 distinct CDR3 sequences, around 6% of them singletons. The material was lung tumor tissue, obtained at surgery. The receptors originated from a male donor with early-stage non-small cell lung cancer.

This clonotype was seen repeatedly, ten times or more. Because this beta chain is a stray read in a library intended to capture alpha chains, its abundance should not be given much weight. The chain links TRBV6-1 to TRBJ1-5, with 7 bases identical to TRBD1. CDR3 size: 13 residues. The V gene's germline CDR1 is MNHNS and CDR2 SASEGT. The ends lost 6 bases at V and 2 bases at J; junction bases unmatched: 1. CDR3 region: CASRQGGNQPQHF. DNA for the CDR3: TGTGCCAGCAGGCAGGGGGGCAATCAGCCCCAGCATTTT.

At least ten counts were recorded for this clonotype. Since it is a stray read in a library aimed at alpha chains, this beta chain has a size that is not meaningful. The V call is TRBV20-1, the J call TRBJ2-7, with D possibly TRBD1 on 5 matching bases. The CDR3 extends over 12 amino acids. The ends were cut back, 6 bases at V and 0 bases at J, with 9 bases in the middle. The germline V gene encodes CDR1 DFQATT and CDR2 SNEGSKA (reference sequence). Here the CDR3 reads CSARTNSYEQYF. The CDR3 coding sequence is TGCAGTGCGCGGACAAACTCCTACGAGCAGTACTTC.